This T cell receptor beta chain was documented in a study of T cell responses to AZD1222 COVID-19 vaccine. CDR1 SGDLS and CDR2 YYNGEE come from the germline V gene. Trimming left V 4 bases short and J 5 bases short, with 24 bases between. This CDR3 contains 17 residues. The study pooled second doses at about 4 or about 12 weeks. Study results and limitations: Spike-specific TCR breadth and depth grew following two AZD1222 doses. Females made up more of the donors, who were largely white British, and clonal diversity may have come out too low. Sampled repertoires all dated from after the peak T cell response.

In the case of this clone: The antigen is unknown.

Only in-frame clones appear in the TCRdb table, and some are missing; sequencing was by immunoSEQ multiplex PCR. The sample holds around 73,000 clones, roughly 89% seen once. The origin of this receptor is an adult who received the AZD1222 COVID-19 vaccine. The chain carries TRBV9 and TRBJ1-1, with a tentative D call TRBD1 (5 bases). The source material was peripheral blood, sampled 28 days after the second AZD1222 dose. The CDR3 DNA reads TGTGCCAGCAGCCCCGCCGGGGGTGGGGTAGTAAGGACTGAAGCTTTCTTT. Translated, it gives CASSPAGGGVVRTEAFF. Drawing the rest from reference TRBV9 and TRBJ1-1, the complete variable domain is DSGVTQTPKHLITATGQRVTLRCSPRSGDLSVYWYQQSLDQGLQFLIQYYNGEERAKGNILERFSAQQFPDLHSELNLSSLELGDSALYFCASSPAGGGVVRTEAFFGQGTRLTVV.